This T cell receptor (beta chain) was documented in a study of regulatory T cells in long-lasting Graves disease. General study results and limits: Persistent Graves' patients showed a TCR diversity that was lower than that of newly diagnosed ones. TRBV28, TRBJ1-2 and TRBJ2-5 were segments that persistent disease favored.

This clonotype was seen many times. Its matching antigen is unknown. Researchers made TCR beta libraries by using iRepertoire HTBI primers and running Arm-PCR on CDR3 regions. TCRdb reanalysed the multiplex PCR reads using MiXCR and keeps one entry per CDR3 protein. The table shows 400,000 to 500,000 distinct CDR3 sequences, with about 15% occurring only once. As for time point: newly diagnosed GD, antithyroid drugs for less than 3 months. RNA extracted from PBMCs served as the sequencing template. Trimming pared 2 bases from V and 2 bases from J, leaving 6 bases between. The CDR3 is 13 amino acids. Germline V CDR1 and CDR2: SGHRS, YFSETQ. The data were also submitted as part of a second study, on T cells in Graves' hyperthyroidism and ophthalmopathy. From that second work: Diagnostic assessment was based on clinical symptoms, serum thyroxine and TRAb, thyroid ultrasound and orbital computed tomography. A median roughly six months before onset, the model predicted ophthalmopathy.

The material was peripheral blood mononuclear cells (PBMCs), obtained at new diagnosis, from a patient treated with antithyroid drugs. The receptor was derived from a woman aged 35 to 49 with Graves disease. The chain combines TRBV5-1 with TRBJ2-3; no reliable D call. CDR3 protein: CASSFDSTDTQYF. CDR3 DNA: TGCGCCAGCAGCTTCGACTCCACAGATACGCAGTATTTT.